The 7 T cell receptor beta chains below were found in one sample sequenced in a study of T cell repertoires in cytomegalovirus infection. TCRdb fed the reads into MiXCR, producing one record per CDR3 protein. The repertoire holds 750,000 to 950,000 distinct CDR3 sequences, with about 28% as singletons. For these receptors, no antigen is known. The sample here was cultured CD8+ T cells from PBMCs, taken from culture after CMV antigen stimulation. The origin of the receptors is a human donor in good health (CMV status not recorded). Some clones in this sample may be carry-over from other donors' samples.

This clonotype was counted only a few times. This rearrangement joins TRBV19 to TRBJ1-1; no reliable D call. The CDR3 is 12 residues long. Germline values: CDR1 LNHDA, CDR2 SQIVND (reference sequence). Between the trimmed V and J ends, which lost 8 bases and 1 base, there was a span of 8 bases. DNA of the CDR3: TGTGCCAGTTGTTGGGGGAACACTGAAGCTTTCTTT. Residues: CASCWGNTEAFF.

V is TRBV7-8 and J is TRBJ1-5; D ambiguous. The CDR3 length is 14 residues. Germline CDR1 SGHVS, CDR2 FQNEAQ. V was pared by 1 base and J by 5 bases, with 9 bases between. The CDR3 is CASSLVGIDQPQHF. The CDR3 DNA sequence: TGTGCCAGCAGCTTAGTTGGTATCGATCAGCCCCAGCATTTT.

The CDR3 DNA follows: TGTGCCAGCAGTGAAGCGCAGGGCAGGAATGAGCAGTTCTTC. Translating it yields CASSEAQGRNEQFF. The chain combines TRBV6-1 with TRBJ2-1, with D possibly matching TRBD1 (5 bases). Trimming cost V 0 bases and J 7 bases, with 10 bases left between them. The germline V gene has CDR1 MNHNS and CDR2 SASEGT. The CDR3 spans 14 residues.

The DNA of the CDR3 is TGTGCCAGCAGCTTGGGGACAGGGATAAGTGTCGCCAAAAACATTCAGTACTTC. Its protein is CASSLGTGISVAKNIQYF. The chain is built from TRBV5-4 and TRBJ2-4; 8 bases are shared with TRBD1. The CDR3 is made up of 18 amino acids. In germline, CDR1 is SGHNT, CDR2 YYREEE (reference sequence). With 0 bases clipped from V and 1 base from J, the junction kept 9 bases outside the gene matches.

The gene calls are TRBV6-6 and TRBJ2-5, with 7 bases fitting TRBD1. Germline assignment: CDR1 MNHNY and CDR2 SVGAGI (reference sequence). The CDR3 loop spans 15 amino acids. The junction had 7 bases not matched to a gene; V was cut back by 2 bases and J by 4 bases. This CDR3 reads CASSYTGTARETQYF. The CDR3 bases are TGTGCCAGCAGTTACACAGGGACAGCTCGAGAGACCCAGTACTTC.

This clonotype was observed a few times. This sequence joins TRBV7-6 and TRBJ1-1, with a weak D call TRBD1 (5 bases). The length of the CDR3 is 14 residues. V lost 5 bases to trimming and J lost 1 base, with 11 bases between them. Germline CDR1 and CDR2: SGHVS and FNYEAQ. CDR3 DNA sequence: TGTGCCAGCAGCCCAAGACAGTGGAACACTGAAGCTTTCTTT. Translation: CASSPRQWNTEAFF.

This clonotype has a handful of counts. This chain uses TRBV6-1 with TRBJ2-7; D perhaps matches TRBD1 (6 bases). Germline V gives CDR1 MNHNS, CDR2 SASEGT. The CDR3 is 15 residues long. V lost 2 bases and J lost 4, with 15 bases in between. DNA of the CDR3: TGTGCCAGCAGTGAAATCTCCGACAGGCCTTACGAGCAGTACTTC. It yields the protein CASSEISDRPYEQYF.